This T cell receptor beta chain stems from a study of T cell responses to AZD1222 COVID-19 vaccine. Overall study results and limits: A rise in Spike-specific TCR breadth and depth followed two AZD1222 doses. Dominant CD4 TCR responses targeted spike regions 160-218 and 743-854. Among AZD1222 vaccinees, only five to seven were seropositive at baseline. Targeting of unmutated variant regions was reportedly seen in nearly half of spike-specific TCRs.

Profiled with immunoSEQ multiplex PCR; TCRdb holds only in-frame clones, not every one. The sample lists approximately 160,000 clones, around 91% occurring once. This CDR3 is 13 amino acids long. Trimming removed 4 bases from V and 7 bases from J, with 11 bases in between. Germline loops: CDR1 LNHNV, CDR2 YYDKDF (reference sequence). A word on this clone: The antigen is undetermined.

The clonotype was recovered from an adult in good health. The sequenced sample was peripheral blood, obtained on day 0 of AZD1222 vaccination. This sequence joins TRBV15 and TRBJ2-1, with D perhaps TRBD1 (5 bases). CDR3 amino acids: CATSILGLNEQFF. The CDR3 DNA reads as TGTGCCACCAGCATCTTGGGGCTTAATGAGCAGTTCTTC. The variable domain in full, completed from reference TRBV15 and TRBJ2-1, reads DAMVIQNPRYQVTQFGKPVTLSCSQTLNHNVMYWYQQKSSQAPKLLFHYYDKDFNNEADTPDNFQSRRPNTSFCFLDIRSPGLGDTAMYLCATSILGLNEQFFGPGTRLTVL.